One sample yielded the 21 T cell receptor beta chains listed below, sequenced in a study of T cell changes during pregnancy in multiple sclerosis. The repertoire was sequenced with immunoSEQ multiplex PCR; TCRdb's copy has only in-frame clones and lacks some. The sample gives fewer than 90,000 clones, 80% to 95% of which show up once; less than 1.5% is in the top ten. Sequenced material: peripheral blood, taken in the third trimester of pregnancy. These receptor sequences come from a female donor in good health, enrolled as a control in a pregnancy study.

This clone was seen only once. The V and J genes are TRBV5-1 and TRBJ2-7; TRBD2 matches 8 bases. There are 15 residues in the CDR3. V was clipped by 0 bases and J by 2 bases; unmatched bases: 4. Germline CDR1 and CDR2: SGHRS and YFSETQ. CDR3 loop: CASSLERAGAYEQYF. The CDR3 nucleotides are TGCGCCAGCAGCTTGGAACGAGCGGGAGCCTACGAGCAGTACTTC.

This chain uses TRBV10-3 with TRBJ2-7, with 9 positions matching TRBD2. The CDR3 loop spans 16 amino acids. Germline CDR1 is ENHRY and CDR2 is SYGVKD. With V trimmed by 3 bases and J by 3 bases, 9 bases remained unmatched. The CDR3 region has the DNA TGTGCCATCAGTGATATCCAGGGACTAGCTGGCTACGAGCAGTACTTC. It codes for CAISDIQGLAGYEQYF.

The V call is TRBV14, the J call TRBJ2-4; 9 bases map to TRBD1. Trimming took 4 bases from V and 8 from J; bases not matched to a gene: 3. The CDR3 runs to 13 residues. CDR1 is SGHDN and CDR2 is FVKESK in the germline V gene. CDR3 region: CASSLGQGDIQYF. CDR3 in DNA: TGTGCCAGCAGCCTGGGACAGGGAGACATTCAGTACTTC.

The rearrangement uses TRBV9 and TRBJ2-6; possible D gene TRBD2, 6 bases. CDR1 and CDR2 (germline): SGDLS, YYNGEE. The ends were cut back, 0 bases at V and 4 bases at J, with 14 bases in the middle. The CDR3 extends over 17 amino acids. CDR3 in amino acids: CASSVAGLALGANVLTF. The CDR3 nucleotides are TGTGCCAGCAGCGTAGCTGGGCTAGCGTTGGGGGCCAACGTCCTGACTTTC. The whole variable domain, remainder taken from reference TRBV9 and TRBJ2-6, is DSGVTQTPKHLITATGQRVTLRCSPRSGDLSVYWYQQSLDQGLQFLIQYYNGEERAKGNILERFSAQQFPDLHSELNLSSLELGDSALYFCASSVAGLALGANVLTFGAGSRLTVL.

The chain has TRBV28 and TRBJ1-2; D is possibly TRBD1 (6 bases). Germline CDR1 reads MDHEN; CDR2 reads SYDVKM. There are 14 residues in the CDR3. V was cut by 3 bases and J by 2 bases, with 10 bases left in between. CDR3 sequence (DNA): TGTGCCAGCAGTTTTGGGGGGGCCAACTATGGCTACACCTTC. Its protein product is CASSFGGANYGYTF.

This sequence joins TRBV5-4 and TRBJ2-1, with D perhaps TRBD2 (5 bases). Germline V CDR1 and CDR2: SGHNT, YYREEE (reference sequence). V lost 0 bases, J lost 8 bases, and 6 bases lay in between. CDR3 length: 12 residues. DNA of the CDR3: TGTGCCAGCAGCTTGGATAGCGATGAGCAGTTCTTC. As protein: CASSLDSDEQFF.

CDR3 protein: CASSLRGSGNTIYF. The CDR3, as DNA: TGTGCCAGCAGCCTCAGGGGCTCTGGAAACACCATATATTTT. V is TRBV2 and J is TRBJ1-3; D might be TRBD1 (6 bases). The germline V and J ends were trimmed by 6 bases and 0 bases, with 9 bases remaining between them. Germline values: CDR1 SNHLY, CDR2 FYNNEI. The length of the CDR3 is 14 residues.

The gene calls are TRBV27 and TRBJ2-7, with 7 bases that match TRBD2. This CDR3 is built from 14 residues. The V segment lost 4 bases and the J segment 4 bases; nucleotides outside the gene matches: 7. CDR1 MNHEY and CDR2 SMNVEV come from the germline V gene (reference sequence). CDR3 nucleotide sequence: TGTGCCAGCAGTTATCGCCTAGCGGAATACGAGCAGTACTTC. It translates to CASSYRLAEYEQYF.

The chain is built from TRBV21-1 and TRBJ1-2; the D call of TRBD1 is as the table states it, not checked on the DNA. TRBV21-1 is a pseudogene segment. The CDR3 length is 15 residues. CDR3 nucleotide sequence: TGTGCCAGCAGCAAAGCACGAACAGGGGGCTGTGGCTACACCTTC. Translated, it gives CASSKARTGGCGYTF.

The J gene is TRBJ1-1, the V gene TRBV27; 10 bases align to TRBD1. This CDR3 has 16 residues. The ends lost 5 bases at V and 3 bases at J; junction bases unmatched: 9. The V gene's germline CDR1 is MNHEY and CDR2 SMNVEV (reference sequence). CDR3 sequence (DNA): TGTGCCAGCAGTAGGTCGCTCGGGACAGGGGACACTGAAGCTTTCTTT. Protein: CASSRSLGTGDTEAFF.

The chain links TRBV7-6 to TRBJ2-1, with D possibly matching TRBD1 (6 bases). The germline CDR1 and CDR2 sequences are SGHVS and FNYEAQ. Trimming shortened V by 5 bases and J by 4 bases, and 18 bases separated the two germline ends. This CDR3 is 16 amino acids long. CDR3 nucleotide sequence: TGTGCCAGCAGCGTATCCGACAGGATGGAATACAATGAGCAGTTCTTC. The encoded protein is CASSVSDRMEYNEQFF.

The V call is TRBV30, the J call TRBJ2-2; no clear D gene. Looked up from germline, CDR1 is GTSNPN and CDR2 is SVGIG (reference sequence). The CDR3 length is 13 residues. The V end was cut by 0 bases, the J end by 6 bases, with 8 bases between. In nucleotides, the CDR3 is TGTGCCTGGAGTGTCGGCACAGCCGGGGAGCTGTTTTTT. It specifies CAWSVGTAGELFF.

This chain uses TRBV6-1 with TRBJ2-2; weak D call: TRBD2 (6 bases). Germline V gene data show CDR1 as MNHNS and CDR2 as SASEGT. V lost 6 bases and J 7 bases, leaving 18 bases between the germline ends. The CDR3 covers 15 residues. The CDR3, as DNA: TGTGCCAGCAGGGAGACGGGACTCATGGGCGGGGAGCTGTTTTTT. It translates to CASRETGLMGGELFF.

The chain carries TRBV2 and TRBJ1-1; D remains ambiguous. The germline CDR1 and CDR2 sequences are SNHLY and FYNNEI. Trimming shortened V by 6 bases and J by 8 bases, and 10 bases separated the two germline ends. The CDR3 extends over 11 amino acids. CDR3 sequence: CASSARGEAFF. The CDR3 DNA follows: TGTGCCAGCAGCGCCAGAGGAGAAGCTTTCTTT.

The rearrangement uses TRBV5-1 and TRBJ1-4; D is possibly TRBD1 (6 bases). V shed 4 bases and J shed 5 bases, with 15 bases lying between them. Germline lookup yields CDR1 SGHRS and CDR2 YFSETQ. CDR3 size: 15 residues. The CDR3 spells CASSPTTGRNEKLFF. As DNA, the CDR3 is TGCGCCAGCAGCCCTACGACAGGCCGAAATGAAAAACTGTTTTTT.

The chain recombines TRBV9 with TRBJ2-7, with unresolved D. CDR3 size: 14 residues. V was clipped by 0 bases and J by 4 bases, with 11 bases between them. Germline CDR1 is SGDLS and CDR2 is YYNGEE. The CDR3 nucleotides are TGTGCCAGCAGCGTAGACCCTTCGCGGTACGAGCAGTACTTC. Translation gives CASSVDPSRYEQYF.

The chain links TRBV7-2 to TRBJ2-5; D is unresolved. V shed 2 bases and J shed 2 bases, with 3 bases lying between them. The CDR3 extends over 12 amino acids. Germline CDR1 SGHTA, CDR2 FQGNSA. This chain's CDR3 is CASSLQQETQYF. In nucleotides, the CDR3 is TGTGCCAGCAGCTTACAGCAAGAGACCCAGTACTTC. Combining the CDR3 with reference TRBV7-2 and TRBJ2-5 gives the whole variable domain GAGVSQSPSNKVTEKGKDVELRCDPISGHTALYWYRQSLGQGLEFLIYFQGNSAPDKSGLPSDRFSAERTGGSVSTLTIQRTQQEDSAVYLCASSLQQETQYFGPGTRLLVL.

This clone was counted ten times or more. The rearrangement uses TRBV5-1 and TRBJ2-7, with 10 bases identical to TRBD2. The CDR3 runs to 13 residues. V lost 4 bases to trimming and J lost 4 bases; unmatched junction nucleotides: 2. Germline assignment: CDR1 SGHRS and CDR2 YFSETQ. The CDR3 loop reads CASSRTSGYEQYF. DNA for the CDR3: TGCGCCAGCAGCCGGACTAGCGGATACGAGCAGTACTTC.

The rearrangement links TRBV7-9 to TRBJ1-4, with 8 nucleotides matching TRBD1. This CDR3 contains 15 residues. V shed 3 bases, J shed 12 bases, and the junction held 12 bases outside the gene matches. Germline-derived CDR1 and CDR2 are SEHNR and FQNEAQ (reference sequence). DNA of the CDR3: TGTGCCAGCAGCTTGGGACAGGCGCCCTTCGAACAACTGTTTTTT. This codes for CASSLGQAPFEQLFF.

The chain uses TRBV10-3 and TRBJ2-7; a possible D gene is TRBD2 (6 bases). Germline V gives CDR1 ENHRY, CDR2 SYGVKD. V was cut by 3 bases and J by 2 bases, with 11 bases left in between. The CDR3 is 14 residues long. CDR3 nucleotides: TGTGCCATCAGTGACGCTAGCGACGCCTACGAGCAGTACTTC. Its translation: CAISDASDAYEQYF.

The chain links TRBV6-5 to TRBJ1-2, with D possibly TRBD1 on 6 matching bases. CDR1 and CDR2 (germline): MNHEY, SVGAGI. CDR3 size: 13 residues. Trimming shortened V by 2 bases and J by 8 bases, and 12 bases separated the two germline ends. CDR3 coding DNA: TGTGCCAGCAGTTACAAGGGGGAGGGCGGCTACACCTTC. It codes for CASSYKGEGGYTF.